This T cell receptor beta chain was sequenced for a study of molecular identifiers for immune sequencing clone quantification. Regarding the study as a whole: In naive cells, under 1% of molecules belonged to clones above 20 RNA copies, against over 99% in effector cells. Roughly 950,000 naive cells reportedly did not prevent detection of spiked Jurkat TCR RNA from one cell. Underestimated sizes of highly expanded clones could result from identical TCR molecules that share a barcode.

Every naive CD8 library was made from between about 18,000 and 1,100,000 sorted cells with 10%, 30% or 50% RNA. This clonotype appeared a few times. Antigen: not known. With a much larger clone just one base away, this may be a read error. Using its own MiXCR run on the PCR reads, TCRdb lists one record per CDR3 protein. The sample contains fewer than 15,000 distinct CDR3 sequences, roughly 16% of which appear only once. The junction had 7 bases not matched to a gene; V was cut back by 7 bases and J by 10 bases. The CDR3 consists of 12 residues. The germline gives CDR1 MNHEY, CDR2 SVGAGI. The genes are TRBV6-5 and TRBJ2-7; 10 positions match TRBD2. This TCR derives from a human donor in good health. Some libraries in this study had Jurkat cell RNA spiked in. Sequenced: naive CD8+ T cells from blood, with Jurkat cell RNA spiked in. Regarding subset: FACS-sorted CD8+CD4-CCR7+CD45RA+ naive T cells. The CDR3 here is CASNIAGGDQYF. Here the CDR3 DNA reads TGTGCCAGCAATATAGCGGGGGGCGATCAGTACTTC.